The rows below give T cell receptor beta chains drawn from one sample of a study of cytomegalovirus exposure and HLA in healthy donors. Data came from immunoSEQ multiplex PCR; TCRdb stores just in-frame clones and leaves some out. The sample records approximately 130,000 clones, around 84% being singletons. The specimen was PBMCs. The source of these receptors is a man aged 50-59 years in good health and CMV-seronegative. Both conserved end residues are part of each CDR3. The order of the fields is clone size, V gene, J gene, D gene, CDR3 DNA, CDR3 protein. The D gene is left open where the match is weak. Where a row states a size, it is once, few, many or the class of an expanded clone; other rows omit it.

clone_size: once; v_call: TRBV5-4; j_call: TRBJ1-2; d_call: TRBD1; cdr3_nt: TGTGCCAGCAGCCTGGGGAGGGGGCGAGGCTACACCTTC; cdr3_aa: CASSLGRGRGYTF
clone_size: NA; v_call: TRBV29-1; j_call: TRBJ1-2; d_call: TRBD1; cdr3_nt: TGCAGCGTTGCCGGGACAGGGGGGTATGGCTACACCTTC; cdr3_aa: CSVAGTGGYGYTF
clone_size: NA; v_call: TRBV6-1; j_call: TRBJ2-3; d_call: TRBD1; cdr3_nt: TGTGCCGGAGCTCCGGGACAGGGGGCAGATACGCAGTATTTT; cdr3_aa: CAGAPGQGADTQYF
clone_size: NA; v_call: TRBV6-6; j_call: TRBJ1-5; d_call: NA; cdr3_nt: TGTGCCAGCAGTTCCCGGGTTAGCAATCAGCCCCAGCATTTT; cdr3_aa: CASSSRVSNQPQHF
clone_size: NA; v_call: TRBV11-2; j_call: TRBJ2-2; d_call: TRBD2; cdr3_nt: TGTGCCAGCAGCCCGGCGGGGGGGCTGGGCACCGGGGAGCTGTTTTTT; cdr3_aa: CASSPAGGLGTGELFF
clone_size: NA; v_call: TRBV4-3; j_call: TRBJ2-7; d_call: NA; cdr3_nt: TGCGCCAGCAGCCAAGATGTACAGGCCTACGAGCAGTACTTC; cdr3_aa: CASSQDVQAYEQYF
clone_size: NA; v_call: TRBV4-1; j_call: TRBJ2-2; d_call: NA; cdr3_nt: TGCGCCAGCAGCCAAGATGAGTGGGGGGGGCGCCGGGGGGAGCTGTTTTTT; cdr3_aa: CASSQDEWGGRRGELFF
clone_size: NA; v_call: TRBV7-3; j_call: TRBJ2-5; d_call: NA; cdr3_nt: TGTGCCAGCAGCTTAATTGGGGGGGAGACCCAGTACTTC; cdr3_aa: CASSLIGGETQYF
clone_size: NA; v_call: TRBV6-5; j_call: TRBJ2-7; d_call: NA; cdr3_nt: TGTGCCAGCAGTTACTCGGTGTCCAGTGGGCAGTACTTC; cdr3_aa: CASSYSVSSGQYF
clone_size: NA; v_call: TRBV7-2; j_call: TRBJ2-1; d_call: NA; cdr3_nt: TGTGCCAGCAGCAAGAGTAGATCCGGGGTGGAGCAGTTCTTC; cdr3_aa: CASSKSRSGVEQFF
clone_size: few; v_call: TRBV6-5; j_call: TRBJ1-1; d_call: NA; cdr3_nt: TGTGCCAGCTCTACAGATCCGAACACTGAAGCTTTCTTT; cdr3_aa: CASSTDPNTEAFF
clone_size: few; v_call: TRBV7-9; j_call: TRBJ1-1; d_call: TRBD1; cdr3_nt: TGTGCCAGCAGCCCAAGGGACAGGTTGACACGTTCGAACACTGAAGCTTTCTTT; cdr3_aa: CASSPRDRLTRSNTEAFF
clone_size: NA; v_call: TRBV5-8; j_call: TRBJ2-5; d_call: TRBD1; cdr3_nt: TGTGCCAGCAGCTTGGAGGGGGACAGGGTGGAGACCCAGTACTTC; cdr3_aa: CASSLEGDRVETQYF
clone_size: NA; v_call: TRBV4-2; j_call: TRBJ2-2; d_call: TRBD2; cdr3_nt: TGTGCCAGCAGCCAAAGCGGGGGGCGGAACACCGGGGAGCTGTTTTTT; cdr3_aa: CASSQSGGRNTGELFF
clone_size: NA; v_call: TRBV11-2; j_call: TRBJ2-5; d_call: NA; cdr3_nt: TGTGCCAGCAGCTTAGGGGCCCTCCAAGAGACCCAGTACTTC; cdr3_aa: CASSLGALQETQYF
clone_size: few; v_call: TRBV6-5; j_call: TRBJ2-5; d_call: NA; cdr3_nt: TGTGCCAGCAACAGCGGCGAGACCCAGTACTTC; cdr3_aa: CASNSGETQYF
clone_size: NA; v_call: TRBV29-1; j_call: TRBJ1-5; d_call: NA; cdr3_nt: TGCAGCGTCGCGGGGGCAAGGGGTCAGCCCCAGCATTTT; cdr3_aa: CSVAGARGQPQHF
clone_size: few; v_call: TRBV18; j_call: TRBJ2-1; d_call: TRBD2; cdr3_nt: TGTGCCAGCTCACCTATTAGCGGGGGGTCGGATGAGCAGTTCTTC; cdr3_aa: CASSPISGGSDEQFF
clone_size: NA; v_call: TRBV4-1; j_call: TRBJ1-1; d_call: NA; cdr3_nt: TGCGCCAGCAGCCAAAGGGGCGGGGGGACCTCTGAAGCTTTCTTT; cdr3_aa: CASSQRGGGTSEAFF
clone_size: few; v_call: TRBV18; j_call: TRBJ2-7; d_call: TRBD1; cdr3_nt: TGTGCCAGCTCACCCGGACAGGGCCTGGCCTACGAGCAGTACTTC; cdr3_aa: CASSPGQGLAYEQYF
clone_size: NA; v_call: TRBV7-9; j_call: TRBJ2-4; d_call: NA; cdr3_nt: TGTGCCAGCAGCTTACCCGGTAGAGTGCCCTCGGGAGAAGACATTCAGTACTTC; cdr3_aa: CASSLPGRVPSGEDIQYF
clone_size: NA; v_call: TRBV4-1; j_call: TRBJ2-5; d_call: TRBD2; cdr3_nt: TGCGCCAGCAGCCAAGTGCTAGCGGGGATCCGGCTGTCCCAGTACTTC; cdr3_aa: CASSQVLAGIRLSQYF
clone_size: NA; v_call: TRBV9; j_call: TRBJ1-2; d_call: NA; cdr3_nt: TGTGCCAGCAGCGTAGATGTTAGGCCGGCGGTCTATGGCTACACCTTC; cdr3_aa: CASSVDVRPAVYGYTF
clone_size: once; v_call: TRBV11-1; j_call: TRBJ1-1; d_call: TRBD1; cdr3_nt: TGTGCCAGCAGCTCGGGACAGGGGAACACTGAAGCTTTCTTT; cdr3_aa: CASSSGQGNTEAFF
clone_size: NA; v_call: TRBV4-1; j_call: TRBJ2-7; d_call: TRBD2; cdr3_nt: TGCGCCAGCAGCCAAGTGCTAGCGGCCTCCTACGAGCAGTACTTC; cdr3_aa: CASSQVLAASYEQYF
clone_size: NA; v_call: TRBV7-6; j_call: TRBJ2-2; d_call: NA; cdr3_nt: TGTGCCAGCAGCTTAAACAGGGAAAACACCGGGGAGCTGTTTTTT; cdr3_aa: CASSLNRENTGELFF
clone_size: few; v_call: TRBV7-9; j_call: TRBJ1-5; d_call: NA; cdr3_nt: TGTGCCAGCAGCCCCGGGCCCGGGGGCAATCAGCCCCAGCATTTT; cdr3_aa: CASSPGPGGNQPQHF
clone_size: few; v_call: TRBV30; j_call: TRBJ1-1; d_call: NA; cdr3_nt: TGTGCCTGGAACGAGGGAGTCCGGAACACTGAAGCTTTCTTT; cdr3_aa: CAWNEGVRNTEAFF
clone_size: NA; v_call: TRBV19; j_call: TRBJ1-4; d_call: NA; cdr3_nt: TGTGCCAGTAGTAGGAATCACCAGGGAGGGAATGAAAAACTGTTTTTT; cdr3_aa: CASSRNHQGGNEKLFF
clone_size: NA; v_call: TRBV6-6; j_call: TRBJ1-1; d_call: NA; cdr3_nt: TGTGCCAGCAGTTATACCACCGGGGTGACGGAAGCTTTCTTT; cdr3_aa: CASSYTTGVTEAFF
clone_size: NA; v_call: TRBV13; j_call: TRBJ2-7; d_call: NA; cdr3_nt: TGTGCCAGCAGCGGCGGGGGCAACCACGAGCAGTACTTC; cdr3_aa: CASSGGGNHEQYF